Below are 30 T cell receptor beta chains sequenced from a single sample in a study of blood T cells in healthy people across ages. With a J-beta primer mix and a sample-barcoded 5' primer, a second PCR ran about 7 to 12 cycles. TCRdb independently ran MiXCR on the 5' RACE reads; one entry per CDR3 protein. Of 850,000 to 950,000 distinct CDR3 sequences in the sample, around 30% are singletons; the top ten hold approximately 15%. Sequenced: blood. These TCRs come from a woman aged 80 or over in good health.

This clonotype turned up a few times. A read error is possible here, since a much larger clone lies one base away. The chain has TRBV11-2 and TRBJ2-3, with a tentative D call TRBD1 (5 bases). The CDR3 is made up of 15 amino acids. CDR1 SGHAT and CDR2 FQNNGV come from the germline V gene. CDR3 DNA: TGTGCCAGCAGGATTAGAGTGGGAAGCACAGGTACGCAGTATTTT. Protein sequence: CASRIRVGSTGTQYF.

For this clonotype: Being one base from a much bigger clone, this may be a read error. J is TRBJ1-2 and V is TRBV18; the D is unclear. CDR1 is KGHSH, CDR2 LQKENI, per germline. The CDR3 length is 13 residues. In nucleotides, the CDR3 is TGTACCAGCTCACCGGTTAAGGGTAGAGGCTACACCTTC. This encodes CTSSPVKGRGYTF.

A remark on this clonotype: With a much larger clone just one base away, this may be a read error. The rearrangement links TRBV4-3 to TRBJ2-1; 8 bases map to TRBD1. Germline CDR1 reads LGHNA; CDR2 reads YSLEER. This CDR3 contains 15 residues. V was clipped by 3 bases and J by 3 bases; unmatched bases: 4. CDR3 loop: CASSQAGQGYNEQFF. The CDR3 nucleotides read TGCGCCAGCAGCCAGGCCGGACAGGGCTACAATGAGCAGTTCTTC.

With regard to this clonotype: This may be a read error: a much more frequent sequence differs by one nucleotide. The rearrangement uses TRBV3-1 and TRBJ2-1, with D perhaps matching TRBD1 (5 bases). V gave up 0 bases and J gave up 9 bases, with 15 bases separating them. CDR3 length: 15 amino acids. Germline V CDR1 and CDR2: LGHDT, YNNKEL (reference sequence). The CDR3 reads CASSQDPRAVTEQFF. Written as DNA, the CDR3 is TGTGCCAGCAGCCAAGACCCCAGGGCGGTCACTGAGCAGTTCTTC.

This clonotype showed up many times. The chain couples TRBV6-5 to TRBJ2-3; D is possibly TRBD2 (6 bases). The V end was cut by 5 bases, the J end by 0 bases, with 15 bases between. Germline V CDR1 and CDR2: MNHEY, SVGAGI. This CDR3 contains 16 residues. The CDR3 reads CASSRGLTPSTDTQYF. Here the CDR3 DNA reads TGTGCCAGCAGTCGGGGACTTACCCCCAGCACAGATACGCAGTATTTT.

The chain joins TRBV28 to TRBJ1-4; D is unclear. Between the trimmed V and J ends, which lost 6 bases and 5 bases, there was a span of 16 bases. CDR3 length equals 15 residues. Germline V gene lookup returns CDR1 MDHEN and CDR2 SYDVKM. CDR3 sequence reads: CASSPFAKTNEKLFF. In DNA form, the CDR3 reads TGTGCCAGCAGCCCCTTTGCCAAGACCAATGAAAAACTGTTTTTT.

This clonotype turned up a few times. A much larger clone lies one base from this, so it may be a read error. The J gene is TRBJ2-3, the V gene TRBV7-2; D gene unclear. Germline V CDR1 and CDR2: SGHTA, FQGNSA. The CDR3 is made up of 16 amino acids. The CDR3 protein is CVSSLGWLGPTDTQYF. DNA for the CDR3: TGTGTCAGCAGCTTAGGTTGGTTGGGTCCCACAGATACGCAGTATTTT.

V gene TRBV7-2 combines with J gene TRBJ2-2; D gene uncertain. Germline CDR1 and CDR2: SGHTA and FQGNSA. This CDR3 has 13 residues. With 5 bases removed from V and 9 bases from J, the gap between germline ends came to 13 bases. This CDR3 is CASSPDRYRELFF. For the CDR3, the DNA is TGTGCCAGCAGCCCCGACCGGTACCGGGAGCTGTTTTTT. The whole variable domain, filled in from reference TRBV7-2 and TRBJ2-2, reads GAGVSQSPSNKVTEKGKDVELRCDPISGHTALYWYRQSLGQGLEFLIYFQGNSAPDKSGLPSDRFSAERTGGSVSTLTIQRTQQEDSAVYLCASSPDRYRELFFGEGSRLTVL.

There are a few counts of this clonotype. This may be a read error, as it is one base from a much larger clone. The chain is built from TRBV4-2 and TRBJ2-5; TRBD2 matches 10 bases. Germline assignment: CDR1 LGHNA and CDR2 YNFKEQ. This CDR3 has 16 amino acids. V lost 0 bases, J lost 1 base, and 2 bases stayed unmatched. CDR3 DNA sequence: TGTGCCAGCAGCCAAGAGGGGACTAGCGTCCAAGAGACCCAGTACTTC. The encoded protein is CASSQEGTSVQETQYF.

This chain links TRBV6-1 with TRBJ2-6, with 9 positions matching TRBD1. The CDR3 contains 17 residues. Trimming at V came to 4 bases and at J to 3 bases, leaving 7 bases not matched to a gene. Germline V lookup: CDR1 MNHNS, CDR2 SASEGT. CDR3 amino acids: CASSVTGGIGGANVLTF. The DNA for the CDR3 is TGTGCCAGCAGTGTGACAGGGGGGATTGGTGGGGCCAACGTCCTGACTTTC.

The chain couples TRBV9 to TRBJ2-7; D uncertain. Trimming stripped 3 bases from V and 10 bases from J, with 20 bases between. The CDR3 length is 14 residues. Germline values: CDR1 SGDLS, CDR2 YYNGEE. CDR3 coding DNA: TGTGCCAGCAGCGGCCAGAACCTCGAAGGACCCCAGTACTTC. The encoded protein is CASSGQNLEGPQYF.

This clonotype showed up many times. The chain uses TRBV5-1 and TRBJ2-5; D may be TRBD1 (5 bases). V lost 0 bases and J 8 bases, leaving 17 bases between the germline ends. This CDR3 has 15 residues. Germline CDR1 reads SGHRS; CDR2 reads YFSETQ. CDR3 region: CASSLDQGTYNTQYF. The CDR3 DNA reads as TGCGCCAGCAGCTTGGACCAGGGCACCTATAATACCCAGTACTTC.

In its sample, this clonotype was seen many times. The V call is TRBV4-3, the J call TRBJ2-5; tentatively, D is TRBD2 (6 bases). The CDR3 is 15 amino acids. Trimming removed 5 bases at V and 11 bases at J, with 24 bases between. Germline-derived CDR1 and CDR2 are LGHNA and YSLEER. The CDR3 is CASSRAPSDLREQYF. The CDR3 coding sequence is TGCGCCAGCAGCAGGGCCCCTAGCGATCTGAGGGAGCAGTACTTC.

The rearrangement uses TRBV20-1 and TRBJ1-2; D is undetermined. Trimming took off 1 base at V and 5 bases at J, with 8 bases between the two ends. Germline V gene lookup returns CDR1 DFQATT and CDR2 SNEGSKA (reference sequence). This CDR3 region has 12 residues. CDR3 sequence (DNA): TGCAGTGCTAGAGTTCAGCATTATGGCTACACCTTC. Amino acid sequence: CSARVQHYGYTF.

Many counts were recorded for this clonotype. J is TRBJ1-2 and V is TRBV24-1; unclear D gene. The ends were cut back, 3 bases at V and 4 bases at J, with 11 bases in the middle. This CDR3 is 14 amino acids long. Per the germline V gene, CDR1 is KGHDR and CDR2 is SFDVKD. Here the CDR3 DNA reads TGTGCCACCAGTGATGATAGAGGCCCCTATGGCTACACCTTC. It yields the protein CATSDDRGPYGYTF.

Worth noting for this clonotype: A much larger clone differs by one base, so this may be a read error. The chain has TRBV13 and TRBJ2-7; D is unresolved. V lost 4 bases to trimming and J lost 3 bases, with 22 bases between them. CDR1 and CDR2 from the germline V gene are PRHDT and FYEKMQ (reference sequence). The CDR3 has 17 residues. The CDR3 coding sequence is TGTGCCAGCAGCTCCTTAGGTCGCGACAAGGGTTACTACGAGCAGTACTTC. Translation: CASSSLGRDKGYYEQYF.

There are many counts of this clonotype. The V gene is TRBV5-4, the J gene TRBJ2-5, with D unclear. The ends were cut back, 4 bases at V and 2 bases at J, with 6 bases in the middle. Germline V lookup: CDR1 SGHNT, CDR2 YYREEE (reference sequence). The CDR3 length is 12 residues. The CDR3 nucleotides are TGTGCCAGCAGCAGATCGCAAGAGACCCAGTACTTC. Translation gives CASSRSQETQYF. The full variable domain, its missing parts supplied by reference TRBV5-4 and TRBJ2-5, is ETGVTQSPTHLIKTRGQQVTLRCSSQSGHNTVSWYQQALGQGPQFIFQYYREEENGRGNFPPRFSGLQFPNYSSELNVNALELDDSALYLCASSRSQETQYFGPGTRLLVL.

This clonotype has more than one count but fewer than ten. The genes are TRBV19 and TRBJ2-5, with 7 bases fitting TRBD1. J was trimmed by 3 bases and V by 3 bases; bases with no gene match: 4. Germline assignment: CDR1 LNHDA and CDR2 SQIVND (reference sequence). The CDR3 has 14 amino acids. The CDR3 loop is CASSMSGTEETQYF. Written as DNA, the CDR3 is TGTGCCAGTAGTATGTCTGGGACAGAAGAGACCCAGTACTTC.

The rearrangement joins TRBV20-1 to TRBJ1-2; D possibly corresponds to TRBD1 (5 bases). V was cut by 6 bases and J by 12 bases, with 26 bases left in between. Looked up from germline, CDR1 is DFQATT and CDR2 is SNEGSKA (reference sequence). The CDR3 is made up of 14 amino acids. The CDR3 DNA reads TGCAGTGCAACATTGGGGGAAACACATCAAGGCCACACCTTC. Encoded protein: CSATLGETHQGHTF.

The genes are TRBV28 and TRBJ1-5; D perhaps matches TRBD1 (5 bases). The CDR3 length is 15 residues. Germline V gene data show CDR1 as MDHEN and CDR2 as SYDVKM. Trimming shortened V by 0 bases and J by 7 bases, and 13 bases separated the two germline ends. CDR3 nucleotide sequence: TGTGCCAGCAGTTTATGGGCAGGGTTCGGGCAGCCCCAGCATTTT. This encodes CASSLWAGFGQPQHF.

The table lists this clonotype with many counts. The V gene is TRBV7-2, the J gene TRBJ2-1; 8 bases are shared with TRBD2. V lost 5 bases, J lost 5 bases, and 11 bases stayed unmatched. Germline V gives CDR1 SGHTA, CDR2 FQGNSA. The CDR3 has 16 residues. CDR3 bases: TGTGCCAGCAGCGAAACTCCGGGGGGGACCCACAATGAGCAGTTCTTC. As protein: CASSETPGGTHNEQFF.

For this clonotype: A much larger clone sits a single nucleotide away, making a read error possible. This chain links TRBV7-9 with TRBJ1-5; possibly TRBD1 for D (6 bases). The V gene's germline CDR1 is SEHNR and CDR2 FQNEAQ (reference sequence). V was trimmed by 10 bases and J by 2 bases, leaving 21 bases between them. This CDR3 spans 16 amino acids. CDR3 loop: CATSEGSRGGNQPQHF. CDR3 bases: TGTGCCACCTCAGAGGGGTCCAGGGGCGGCAATCAGCCCCAGCATTTT.

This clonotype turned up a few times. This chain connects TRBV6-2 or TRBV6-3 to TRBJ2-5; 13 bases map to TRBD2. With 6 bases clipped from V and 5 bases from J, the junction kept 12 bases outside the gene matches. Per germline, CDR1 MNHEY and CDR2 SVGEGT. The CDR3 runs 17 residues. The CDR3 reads CASRRRLAGGYWETQYF. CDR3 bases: TGTGCCAGCAGGAGACGACTAGCGGGGGGTTACTGGGAGACCCAGTACTTC.

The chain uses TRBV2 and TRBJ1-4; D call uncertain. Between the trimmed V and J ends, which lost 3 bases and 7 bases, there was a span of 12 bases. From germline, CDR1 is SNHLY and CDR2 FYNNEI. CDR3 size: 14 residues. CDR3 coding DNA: TGTGCCAGCAGTGAGACTGGAAAGGGTGAAAAACTGTTTTTT. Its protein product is CASSETGKGEKLFF.

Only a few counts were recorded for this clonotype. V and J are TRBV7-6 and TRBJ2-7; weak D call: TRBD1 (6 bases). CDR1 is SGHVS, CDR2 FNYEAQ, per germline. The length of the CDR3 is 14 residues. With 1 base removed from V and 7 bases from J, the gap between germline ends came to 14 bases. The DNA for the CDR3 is TGTGCCAGCAGCTTAGGGTGGGGGCACAATGAGCAGTACTTC. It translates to CASSLGWGHNEQYF. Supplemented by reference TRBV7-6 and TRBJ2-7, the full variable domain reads GAGVSQSPRYKVTKRGQDVALRCDPISGHVSLYWYRQALGQGPEFLTYFNYEAQQDKSGLPNDRFSAERPEGSISTLTIQRTEQRDSAMYRCASSLGWGHNEQYFGPGTRLTVT.

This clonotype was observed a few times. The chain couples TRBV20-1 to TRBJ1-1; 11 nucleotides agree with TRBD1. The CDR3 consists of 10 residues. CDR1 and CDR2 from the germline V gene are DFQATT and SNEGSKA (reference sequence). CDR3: CGQGAAEAFF. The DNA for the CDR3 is TGCGGACAGGGGGCCGCTGAAGCTTTCTTT.

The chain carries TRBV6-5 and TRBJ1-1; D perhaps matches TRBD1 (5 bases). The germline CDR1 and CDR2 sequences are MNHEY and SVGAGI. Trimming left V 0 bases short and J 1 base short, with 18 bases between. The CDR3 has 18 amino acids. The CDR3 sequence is CASSYSAGGVSGNTEAFF. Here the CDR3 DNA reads TGTGCCAGCAGTTACTCAGCCGGAGGGGTGTCCGGGAACACTGAAGCTTTCTTT.

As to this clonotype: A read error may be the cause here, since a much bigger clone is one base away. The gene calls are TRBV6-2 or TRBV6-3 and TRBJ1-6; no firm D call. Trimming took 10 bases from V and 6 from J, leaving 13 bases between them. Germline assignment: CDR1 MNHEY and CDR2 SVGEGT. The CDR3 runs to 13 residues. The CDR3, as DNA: TGTGCCAACAAAGCGTCGGTTAATTCACCCCTCCACTTT. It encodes CANKASVNSPLHF.

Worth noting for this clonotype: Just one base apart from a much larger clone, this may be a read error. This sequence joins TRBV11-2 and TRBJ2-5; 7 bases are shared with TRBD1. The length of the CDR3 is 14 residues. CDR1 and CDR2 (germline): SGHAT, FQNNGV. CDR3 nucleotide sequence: TGTGCCGGCAGCTACCGGGACAGTAAAGAGACCCAGTACTTC. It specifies CAGSYRDSKETQYF. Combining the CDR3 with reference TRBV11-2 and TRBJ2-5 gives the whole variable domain EAGVAQSPRYKIIEKRQSVAFWCNPISGHATLYWYQQILGQGPKLLIQFQNNGVVDDSQLPKDRFSAERLKGVDSTLKIQPAKLEDSAVYLCAGSYRDSKETQYFGPGTRLLVL.

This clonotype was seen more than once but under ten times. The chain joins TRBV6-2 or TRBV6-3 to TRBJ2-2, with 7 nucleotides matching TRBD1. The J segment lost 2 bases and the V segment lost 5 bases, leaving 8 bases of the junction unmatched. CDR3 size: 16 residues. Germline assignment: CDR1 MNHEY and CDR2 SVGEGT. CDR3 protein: CASSVRTGANTGELFF. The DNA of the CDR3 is TGTGCCAGCAGTGTACGGACAGGAGCAAACACCGGGGAGCTGTTTTTT.